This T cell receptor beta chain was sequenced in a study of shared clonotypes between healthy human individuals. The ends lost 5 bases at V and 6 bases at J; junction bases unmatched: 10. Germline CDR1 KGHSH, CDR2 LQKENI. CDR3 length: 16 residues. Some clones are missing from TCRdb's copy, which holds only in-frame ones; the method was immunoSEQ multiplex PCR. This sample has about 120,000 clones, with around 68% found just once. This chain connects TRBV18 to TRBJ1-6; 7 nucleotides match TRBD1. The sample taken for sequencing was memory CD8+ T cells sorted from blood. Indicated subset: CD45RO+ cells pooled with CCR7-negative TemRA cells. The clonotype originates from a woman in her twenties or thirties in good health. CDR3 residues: CASSGGQTALNSPLHF. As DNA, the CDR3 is TGTGCCAGCTCAGGGGGACAGACCGCACTTAATTCACCCCTCCACTTT.